This T cell receptor (beta chain) is drawn from a study of blood T cell repertoires in COVID-19. Looking at the study overall: Sites in the United States, Italy and Spain provided acute and convalescent COVID-19 samples. The analysed material was cDNA or gDNA that came from T cells, B-cell-depleted T cells, or PBMCs.

Original analysis: Amplification with reference gene primers provided the estimates of nucleated cell counts. Method: immunoSEQ multiplex PCR; TCRdb's copy keeps in-frame clones and lacks some. That table supplies the V and J calls and clone size; D and trimming were determined from the DNA. The sample lists about 60,000 clones; about 86% were seen once. Germline CDR1 MNHEY, CDR2 SVGAGI. The CDR3 length is 14 residues. The V end lost 4 bases, the J end lost 4 bases, and 13 bases lay between the germline ends. This sequence joins TRBV6-5 and TRBJ1-1, with unresolved D. The sequencing sample was made of peripheral blood. This receptor was taken from a woman of 80 years or more with active COVID-19. CDR3 sequence (DNA): TGTGCCAGCAGTTCTGTGGCGCGGGTCACTGAAGCTTTCTTT. Amino acid sequence: CASSSVARVTEAFF.